One and the same sample provided the 18 T cell receptor beta chains below, sequenced in a study of T cell responses to AZD1222 COVID-19 vaccine. Produced via immunoSEQ multiplex PCR; TCRdb's table is partial and in-frame only. The table includes some 100,000 clones, roughly 89% detected once. The material was peripheral blood, obtained on day 0 of AZD1222 vaccination. The receptor source for this set is an adult in good health.

V usage is TRBV7-9 and J usage is TRBJ1-4, with D unclear. The germline V gene has CDR1 SEHNR and CDR2 FQNEAQ (reference sequence). V was pared by 3 bases and J by 7 bases, with 12 bases between. This CDR3 contains 14 residues. The CDR3 spells CASSLAATGEKLFF. For the CDR3, the DNA is TGTGCCAGCAGCTTGGCAGCGACGGGTGAAAAACTGTTTTTT.

The J gene is TRBJ2-3, the V gene TRBV5-4, with D possibly being TRBD1 (6 bases). The CDR3 consists of 12 residues. The V gene lost 7 bases and the J gene lost 2 bases, with 8 bases spanning the gap. The germline V gene has CDR1 SGHNT and CDR2 YYREEE (reference sequence). CDR3 sequence: CASGGNTDTQYF. The CDR3 DNA reads as TGTGCCAGCGGGGGCAACACAGATACGCAGTATTTT.

CDR3 DNA: TGTGCCAGCAGTTTATCGGGGTTCGACAATGAGCAGTTCTTC. Encoded protein: CASSLSGFDNEQFF. This chain uses TRBV28 with TRBJ2-1, with D maybe TRBD2 (5 bases). CDR3 length: 14 residues. V lost 1 base to trimming and J lost 5 bases, with 9 bases between them. Germline V lookup: CDR1 MDHEN, CDR2 SYDVKM.

The rearrangement uses TRBV20-1 and TRBJ2-2; 7 nucleotides agree with TRBD2. The CDR3 is made up of 15 amino acids. J gave up 5 bases and V 3 bases, and 9 bases lay outside the gene matches. The germline V gene encodes CDR1 DFQATT and CDR2 SNEGSKA (reference sequence). The CDR3 loop is CSASHDPSGTGELFF. CDR3 sequence (DNA): TGCAGTGCTAGTCACGATCCTAGCGGTACCGGGGAGCTGTTTTTT.

V and J are TRBV4-2 and TRBJ1-2; D unresolved. The CDR3 loop spans 14 amino acids. Germline loops: CDR1 LGHNA, CDR2 YNFKEQ. Trimming took 0 bases from V and 4 from J, leaving 9 bases between them. The DNA of the CDR3 is TGTGCCAGCAGCCAAGATTCCAGAATCTATGGCTACACCTTC. It encodes CASSQDSRIYGYTF.

The chain has TRBV5-8 and TRBJ2-5; maybe TRBD1 (6 bases). The CDR3 is made up of 18 amino acids. The ends were cut back, 1 base at V and 0 bases at J, with 19 bases in the middle. Germline V gives CDR1 SGHTS, CDR2 YDEGEE. CDR3 coding DNA: TGTGCCAGCAGCTTGAGTGGGGGCCGCCTGATAGACCAAGAGACCCAGTACTTC. This gives the protein CASSLSGGRLIDQETQYF.

A few counts support this clone. The chain joins TRBV4-1 to TRBJ1-6; tentatively, D is TRBD1 (5 bases). Trimming shortened V by 2 bases and J by 9 bases, and 20 bases separated the two germline ends. CDR1 and CDR2 (germline): MGHRA, YSYEKL. The length of the CDR3 is 17 residues. CDR3 amino acids: CASSQTTGQNSPSPLHF. DNA of the CDR3: TGCGCCAGCAGCCAAACAACGGGGCAGAACAGCCCTTCACCCCTCCACTTT.

The chain recombines TRBV6-1 with TRBJ1-2, with unresolved D. CDR3 length equals 14 residues. Germline CDR1 MNHNS, CDR2 SASEGT. V was cut by 6 bases and J by 2 bases, with 13 bases left in between. Here the CDR3 DNA reads TGTGCCAGCAGAGGGTCCGGGTGGAACTATGGCTACACCTTC. Amino acid sequence: CASRGSGWNYGYTF.

The chain combines TRBV5-4 with TRBJ2-7, with TRBD1 matching over 9 bases. Per the germline V gene, CDR1 is SGHNT and CDR2 is YYREEE (reference sequence). This CDR3 spans 15 amino acids. V lost 5 bases, J lost 2 bases, and 8 bases stayed unmatched. The CDR3 bases are TGTGCCAGCAGTGCTCCGGGACAGGGTACCTACGAGCAGTACTTC. It specifies CASSAPGQGTYEQYF.

The V call is TRBV3-1 (or the pseudogene TRBV3-2), the J call TRBJ2-3, with TRBD2 matching 8 bases. Germline V gene lookup returns CDR1 LGHDT and CDR2 YNNKEL (reference sequence). V shed 2 bases, J shed 8 bases, and the junction held 9 bases outside the gene matches. This CDR3 spans 15 amino acids. This chain's CDR3 is CASSQWSLAGGTQYF. The CDR3 DNA follows: TGTGCCAGCAGCCAATGGAGCCTAGCGGGTGGTACGCAGTATTTT.

The CDR3 nucleotides read TGCGCCAGCAGGCCAGGACAGCTGATGGAGGGGACTAATGAAAAACTGTTTTTT. This sequence encodes CASRPGQLMEGTNEKLFF. This sequence joins TRBV5-1 and TRBJ1-4; D perhaps matches TRBD1 (6 bases). The germline V and J ends were trimmed by 5 bases and 2 bases, with 22 bases remaining between them. The CDR3 loop spans 18 amino acids. From germline, CDR1 is SGHRS and CDR2 YFSETQ.

The CDR3 here is CASSLGPSDGTQYF. The CDR3 coding sequence is TGCGCCAGCAGCTTGGGGCCGTCCGATGGGACCCAGTACTTC. The chain recombines TRBV5-1 with TRBJ2-5; no reliable D call. This CDR3 region has 14 residues. V was pared by 0 bases and J by 7 bases, with 13 bases between. CDR1 and CDR2 from the germline V gene are SGHRS and YFSETQ.

J is TRBJ2-1 and V is TRBV11-1, with D unclear. There are 13 residues in the CDR3. CDR1 and CDR2 (germline): SGHAT, FQDESV (reference sequence). The germline V and J ends were trimmed by 5 bases and 5 bases, with 10 bases remaining between them. The chain's CDR3 is CASSRTVDNEQFF. In DNA, the CDR3 is TGTGCCAGCAGCCGGACGGTGGACAATGAGCAGTTCTTC.

This clone has a single count. CDR3 in amino acids: CASSLVDRNEKLFF. In DNA, the CDR3 is TGTGCCAGCAGCTTAGTCGACAGAAACGAAAAACTGTTTTTT. The gene calls are TRBV7-9 and TRBJ1-4; weak D call: TRBD1 (5 bases). Trimming took off 1 base at V and 8 bases at J, with 11 bases between the two ends. Germline V gives CDR1 SEHNR, CDR2 FQNEAQ (reference sequence). The CDR3 spans 14 residues. The variable domain in full, with the rest retrieved from reference TRBV7-9 and TRBJ1-4, is DTGVSQNPRHKITKRGQNVTFRCDPISEHNRLYWYRQTLGQGPEFLTYFQNEAQLEKSRLLSDRFSAERPKGSFSTLEIQRTEQGDSAMYLCASSLVDRNEKLFFGSGTQLSVL.

This rearrangement joins TRBV10-1 to TRBJ1-4, with a weak D call TRBD1 (5 bases). Germline V lookup: CDR1 WNHNN, CDR2 SYGVQD (reference sequence). The CDR3 is made up of 12 amino acids. The ends were cut back, 9 bases at V and 6 bases at J, with 11 bases in the middle. In nucleotides, the CDR3 is TGCGCCAGAACGGGGGAGGATGAAAAACTGTTTTTT. Translated, it gives CARTGEDEKLFF.

The rearrangement joins TRBV11-2 to TRBJ2-5; the match to TRBD2 covers 11 bases. CDR1 SGHAT and CDR2 FQNNGV come from the germline V gene. Trimming cost V 3 bases and J 2 bases; bases outside gene matches: 5. CDR3 length: 16 amino acids. As DNA, the CDR3 is TGTGCCAGCAGCTTGACTAGCGGGGACCCGCAAGAGACCCAGTACTTC. Protein product: CASSLTSGDPQETQYF.

This sequence joins TRBV6-6 and TRBJ1-4; TRBD1 might be the D (6 bases). The CDR3 runs to 15 residues. The V gene's germline CDR1 is MNHNY and CDR2 SVGAGI (reference sequence). V was shortened by 6 bases and J by 4 bases, with 15 bases between the two germline ends. CDR3 loop: CASRTGRSLNEKLFF. CDR3 nucleotide sequence: TGTGCCAGCAGGACAGGTCGATCCCTTAATGAAAAACTGTTTTTT.

The CDR3 DNA sequence: TGTGCCAGTAGTGGACAGGGGGCGCTGGATGAGCAGTTCTTC. As protein: CASSGQGALDEQFF. The gene calls are TRBV19 and TRBJ2-1; 11 nucleotides line up with TRBD1. CDR1 and CDR2 (germline): LNHDA, SQIVND (reference sequence). Trimming cost V 5 bases and J 8 bases; bases outside gene matches: 5. The CDR3 spans 14 residues.